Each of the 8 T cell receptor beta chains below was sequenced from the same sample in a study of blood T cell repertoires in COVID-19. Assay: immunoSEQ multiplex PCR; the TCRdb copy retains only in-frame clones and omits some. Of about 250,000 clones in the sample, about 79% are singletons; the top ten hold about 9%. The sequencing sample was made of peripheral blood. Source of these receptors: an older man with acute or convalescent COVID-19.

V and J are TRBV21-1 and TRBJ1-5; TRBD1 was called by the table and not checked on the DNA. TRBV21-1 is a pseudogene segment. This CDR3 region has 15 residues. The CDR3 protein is CASSKRQGNNQPQHF. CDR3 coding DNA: TGTGCCAGCAGCAAGAGGCAGGGGAACAATCAGCCCCAGCATTTT.

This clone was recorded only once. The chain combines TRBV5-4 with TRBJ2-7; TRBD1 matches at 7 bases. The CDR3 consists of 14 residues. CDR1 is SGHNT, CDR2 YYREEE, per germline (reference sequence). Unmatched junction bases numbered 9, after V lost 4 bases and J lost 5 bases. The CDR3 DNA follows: TGTGCCAGCAGCCAACCGACAGGGACCCACGAGCAGTACTTC. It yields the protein CASSQPTGTHEQYF.

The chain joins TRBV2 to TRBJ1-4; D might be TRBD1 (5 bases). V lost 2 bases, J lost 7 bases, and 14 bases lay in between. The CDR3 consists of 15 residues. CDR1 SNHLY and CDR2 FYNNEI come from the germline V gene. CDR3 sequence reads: CASSEQGLLTEKLFF. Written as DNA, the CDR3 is TGTGCCAGCAGTGAACAGGGACTCCTAACTGAAAAACTGTTTTTT. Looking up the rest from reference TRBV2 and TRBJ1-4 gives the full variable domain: EPEVTQTPSHQVTQMGQEVILRCVPISNHLYFYWYRQILGQKVEFLVSFYNNEISEKSEIFDDQFSVERPDGSNFTLKIRSTKLEDSAMYFCASSEQGLLTEKLFFGSGTQLSVL.

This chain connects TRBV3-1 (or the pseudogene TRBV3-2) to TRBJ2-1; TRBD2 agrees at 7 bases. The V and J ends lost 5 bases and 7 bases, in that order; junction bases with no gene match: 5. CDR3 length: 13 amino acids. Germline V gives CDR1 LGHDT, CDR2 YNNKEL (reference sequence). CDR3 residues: CASSASGLNEQFF. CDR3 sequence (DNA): TGTGCCAGCAGCGCTAGCGGCCTAAATGAGCAGTTCTTC.

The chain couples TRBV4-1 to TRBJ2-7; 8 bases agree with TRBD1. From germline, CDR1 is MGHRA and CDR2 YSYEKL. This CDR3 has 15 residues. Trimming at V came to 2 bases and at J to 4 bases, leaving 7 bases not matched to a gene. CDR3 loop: CASSQQGALGYEQYF. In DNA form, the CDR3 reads TGCGCCAGCAGCCAACAGGGGGCTCTCGGTTACGAGCAGTACTTC.

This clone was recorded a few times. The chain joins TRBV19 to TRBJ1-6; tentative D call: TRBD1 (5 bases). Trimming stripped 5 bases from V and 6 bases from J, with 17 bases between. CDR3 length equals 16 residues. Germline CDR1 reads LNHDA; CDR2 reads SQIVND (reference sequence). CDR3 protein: CASSLTRTFANSPLHF. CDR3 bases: TGTGCCAGTAGTCTGACCCGGACATTCGCTAATTCACCCCTCCACTTT.

In DNA, the CDR3 is TGTGCCAGCAGTTTAGCCCCGCGAGATGGCTACACCTTC. Amino acids: CASSLAPRDGYTF. This sequence joins TRBV28 and TRBJ1-2; D is uncertain. The CDR3 has 13 residues. In germline, CDR1 is MDHEN, CDR2 SYDVKM. With 2 bases removed from V and 6 bases from J, the gap between germline ends came to 10 bases.

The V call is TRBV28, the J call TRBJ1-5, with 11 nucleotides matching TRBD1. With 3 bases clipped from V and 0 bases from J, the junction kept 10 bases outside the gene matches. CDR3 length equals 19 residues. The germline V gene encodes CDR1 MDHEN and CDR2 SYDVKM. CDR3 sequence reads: CASSFSFGQGAYSNQPQHF. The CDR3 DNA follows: TGTGCCAGCAGTTTCTCCTTTGGACAGGGGGCCTATAGCAATCAGCCCCAGCATTTT. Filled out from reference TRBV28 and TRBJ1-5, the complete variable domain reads DVKVTQSSRYLVKRTGEKVFLECVQDMDHENMFWYRQDPGLGLRLIYFSYDVKMKEKGDIPEGYSVSREKKERFSLILESASTNQTSMYLCASSFSFGQGAYSNQPQHFGDGTRLSIL.